Presented here are 27 T cell receptor beta chains from one specimen sequenced in a study of cytomegalovirus exposure and HLA in healthy donors. 60 Vbeta and 13 Jbeta primers were used in PCR. Assay used: immunoSEQ multiplex PCR; TCRdb lists only in-frame clones, some missing. The table has 65,000 to 95,000 clones, around 82% seen once. Sequencing was performed on PBMCs. The receptor set was obtained from a man aged 50 or older in good health and CMV-seronegative.

The V and J genes are TRBV6-1 and TRBJ1-2; D is undetermined. The CDR3 is 15 residues long. V was clipped by 6 bases and J by 0 bases, with 14 bases between them. CDR1 and CDR2 from the germline V gene are MNHNS and SASEGT. CDR3 nucleotides: TGTGCCAGCAGGGAGACGGGAAGTCCTAACTATGGCTACACCTTC. Encoded protein: CASRETGSPNYGYTF.

V is TRBV18 and J is TRBJ2-2, with 12 bases aligning to TRBD1. Germline lookup yields CDR1 KGHSH and CDR2 LQKENI. Losses at the gene ends were 4 bases for V and 7 bases for J; bases not matched to a gene: 10. This CDR3 is built from 17 residues. The CDR3 region has the DNA TGTGCCAGCTCACTACCGGGACAGGGGGCGCAAGGCGGGGAGCTGTTTTTT. Translating gives CASSLPGQGAQGGELFF.

The rearrangement uses TRBV30 and TRBJ1-6; 12 bases match TRBD1. The CDR3 length is 16 residues. V gave up 4 bases and J gave up 10 bases; unmatched junction bases: 11. The V gene's germline CDR1 is GTSNPN and CDR2 SVGIG (reference sequence). The CDR3 reads CAWTTGTGGSGSPLHF. In nucleotides, the CDR3 is TGTGCCTGGACAACCGGGACAGGGGGCTCGGGGTCACCCCTCCACTTT.

The chain carries TRBV9 and TRBJ2-1, with 12 nucleotides matching TRBD1. The CDR3 covers 21 residues. From germline, CDR1 is SGDLS and CDR2 YYNGEE. J gave up 0 bases and V 3 bases, and 16 bases lay outside the gene matches. CDR3 protein: CASSAPRDRGRPISSYNEQFF. The CDR3 DNA sequence: TGTGCCAGCAGCGCACCGCGGGACAGGGGGCGTCCCATCAGCTCCTACAATGAGCAGTTCTTC.

The chain employs TRBV5-4 and TRBJ2-1; TRBD1 is a possible D gene (5 bases). CDR3 length equals 14 residues. Per germline, CDR1 SGHNT and CDR2 YYREEE (reference sequence). Between the trimmed V and J ends, which lost 0 bases and 6 bases, there was a span of 10 bases. The CDR3 DNA is TGTGCCAGCAGCTTGGGGCACAGGCCCAATGAGCAGTTCTTC. Protein: CASSLGHRPNEQFF.

This clone has more than one count but fewer than ten. The V and J genes are TRBV6-1 and TRBJ2-7; 8 nucleotides match TRBD1. Looked up from germline, CDR1 is MNHNS and CDR2 is SASEGT. V lost 8 bases and J lost 3; bases outside the gene matches: 3. The CDR3 runs to 12 residues. DNA of the CDR3: TGTGCCAGCGGACAGGGATTCTACGAGCAGTACTTC. Translated: CASGQGFYEQYF.

The V and J genes are TRBV5-1 and TRBJ1-4; possibly TRBD1 for D (5 bases). Trimming stripped 0 bases from V and 11 bases from J, with 20 bases between. This CDR3 is built from 16 residues. Germline V gene sequence: CDR1 SGHRS, CDR2 YFSETQ. This CDR3 reads CASSLGALGTGEKLFF. The CDR3 region has the DNA TGCGCCAGCAGCTTGGGGGCCTTAGGGACGGGGGAGAAACTGTTTTTT. Together with reference TRBV5-1 and TRBJ1-4, the CDR3 gives the full variable domain: KAGVTQTPRYLIKTRGQQVTLSCSPISGHRSVSWYQQTPGQGLQFLFEYFSETQRNKGNFPGRFSGRQFSNSRSEMNVSTLELGDSALYLCASSLGALGTGEKLFFGSGTQLSVL.

The chain recombines TRBV6-1 with TRBJ2-2; 12 nucleotides align to TRBD2. J was trimmed by 5 bases and V by 6 bases; bases with no gene match: 4. Germline V gene data show CDR1 as MNHNS and CDR2 as SASEGT. This CDR3 is built from 15 residues. The CDR3 loop is CASSKGLAGTGELFF. As DNA, the CDR3 is TGTGCCAGCAGCAAGGGACTAGCGGGTACCGGGGAGCTGTTTTTT.

This clone was seen only once. The CDR3: CASSQEWTSGEQFF. The CDR3 DNA sequence: TGCGCCAGCAGCCAAGAATGGACTAGTGGTGAGCAGTTCTTC. The chain carries TRBV4-3 and TRBJ2-1, with 7 bases fitting TRBD2. This CDR3 has 14 amino acids. The J segment lost 9 bases and the V segment lost 0 bases, leaving 5 bases of the junction unmatched. CDR1 and CDR2 (germline): LGHNA, YSLEER.

The rearrangement joins TRBV10-2 to TRBJ2-5; 7 bases line up with TRBD2. Germline CDR1 is WSHSY and CDR2 is SAAADI. Trimming took 5 bases from V and 1 from J; bases not matched to a gene: 10. The CDR3 totals 16 residues. The CDR3, as DNA: TGCGCCAGCAGTAATCTAGCGGTCTCCCTCCAAGAGACCCAGTACTTC. Translating gives CASSNLAVSLQETQYF.

The chain carries TRBV27 and TRBJ2-7; D not resolved. Germline-derived CDR1 and CDR2 are MNHEY and SMNVEV (reference sequence). This CDR3 is 12 amino acids long. With 6 bases removed from V and 0 bases from J, the gap between germline ends came to 6 bases. CDR3 nucleotide sequence: TGTGCCAGCAGCCCTAACTCCTACGAGCAGTACTTC. This encodes CASSPNSYEQYF.

This chain uses TRBV11-2 with TRBJ1-2, with a weak D call TRBD1 (6 bases). Germline values: CDR1 SGHAT, CDR2 FQNNGV. With 2 bases removed from V and 7 bases from J, the gap between germline ends came to 14 bases. The CDR3 spans 14 residues. CDR3 coding DNA: TGTGCCAGCAGCTTAAATACAGGGCGCTTTGGCTACACCTTC. Residues: CASSLNTGRFGYTF.

The genes are TRBV6-5 and TRBJ1-4; 7 nucleotides align to TRBD1. The V gene end was trimmed by 5 bases and the J gene end by 5 bases; junction bases not matched to a gene: 8. This CDR3 has 15 amino acids. CDR1 MNHEY and CDR2 SVGAGI come from the germline V gene. The CDR3 here is CASSRQGPFNEKLFF. CDR3 nucleotide sequence: TGTGCCAGCAGTCGACAGGGACCCTTCAATGAAAAACTGTTTTTT.

This chain uses TRBV28 with TRBJ1-5; D may be TRBD1 (6 bases). CDR1 MDHEN and CDR2 SYDVKM come from the germline V gene. The CDR3 consists of 19 residues. Trimming cost V 2 bases and J 9 bases, with 29 bases left between them. The CDR3 DNA sequence: TGTGCCAGCAGTTTAACCCAAGGGGGAGGGCGGGGTGGGCTGGGGCCCCAGCATTTT. Its translation is CASSLTQGGGRGGLGPQHF.

The chain recombines TRBV18 with TRBJ2-3; the match to TRBD2 covers 12 bases. The V gene's germline CDR1 is KGHSH and CDR2 LQKENI. Trimming at V came to 2 bases and at J to 4 bases, leaving 4 bases not matched to a gene. The CDR3 sequence is 16 residues long. The chain's CDR3 is CASSPKTSGGSDTQYF. In DNA form, the CDR3 reads TGTGCCAGCTCACCAAAGACTAGCGGGGGATCAGATACGCAGTATTTT.

The V call is TRBV15, the J call TRBJ1-3, with 7 bases matching TRBD1. After removal of 1 base from V and 0 bases from J, the junction contained 3 bases not matched to a gene. The CDR3 sequence is 16 residues long. The germline CDR1 and CDR2 sequences are LNHNV and YYDKDF (reference sequence). CDR3: CATSRGTGSSGNTIYF. The CDR3 nucleotides are TGTGCCACCAGCAGAGGGACAGGTAGCTCTGGAAACACCATATATTTT.

The rearrangement links TRBV4-1 to TRBJ2-1; the match to TRBD2 covers 10 bases. The J segment lost 6 bases and the V segment lost 4 bases, leaving 6 bases of the junction unmatched. The CDR3 runs 15 residues. The V gene's germline CDR1 is MGHRA and CDR2 YSYEKL. For the CDR3, the DNA is TGCGCCAGCAGCCCAGCGGGGGGGCGGGGCAATGAGCAGTTCTTC. Protein product: CASSPAGGRGNEQFF.

The rearrangement uses TRBV6-1 and TRBJ2-7; 11 nucleotides line up with TRBD2. V lost 6 bases to trimming and J lost 2 bases; unmatched junction nucleotides: 6. The germline gives CDR1 MNHNS, CDR2 SASEGT. The CDR3 sequence is 15 residues long. This chain's CDR3 is CASRQGTSGTYEQYF. CDR3 in DNA: TGTGCCAGCAGGCAGGGGACTAGCGGTACCTACGAGCAGTACTTC.

J is TRBJ1-5 and V is TRBV2; D gene ambiguous. Trimming removed 5 bases from V and 0 bases from J, with 14 bases in between. The germline V gene has CDR1 SNHLY and CDR2 FYNNEI. The CDR3 runs 16 residues. CDR3: CASSTQSQTSNQPQHF. The CDR3 nucleotides are TGTGCCAGCAGTACTCAATCTCAAACTAGCAATCAGCCCCAGCATTTT.

The sample holds a few counts of this clone. The genes are TRBV6-5 and TRBJ1-6; 7 positions agree with TRBD1. The CDR3 is 15 amino acids. J gave up 10 bases and V 1 base, and 7 bases lay outside the gene matches. Germline V lookup: CDR1 MNHEY, CDR2 SVGAGI. The CDR3 region is CASSYFGTVTSPLHF. For the CDR3, the DNA is TGTGCCAGCAGTTACTTCGGGACAGTTACCTCACCCCTCCACTTT.

About this clone: The same CDR3 can be traced to other DNA sequences in this sample. The V gene is TRBV6-1, the J gene TRBJ2-5; 8 bases are shared with TRBD1. The closer fit of TRBJ2-7 to the DNA end suggests the J call may be wrong. Germline CDR1 is MNHNS and CDR2 is SASEGT. CDR3 length equals 14 residues. The CDR3 DNA follows: TGTGCCAGCAGTGAAGCGACAGGGGCGTACGAGCAGTACTTC. Translated, it gives CASSEATGAYEQYF.

The chain links TRBV18 to TRBJ2-1; TRBD1 matches at 10 bases. CDR3 length: 15 residues. The trim removed 3 bases at V and 7 bases at J, leaving 6 bases unmatched. The germline V gene has CDR1 KGHSH and CDR2 LQKENI. CDR3 residues: CASSPGGQGGNEQFF. CDR3 nucleotides: TGTGCCAGCTCACCGGGCGGACAGGGGGGGAATGAGCAGTTCTTC. Complete variable domain (other parts from reference TRBV18 and TRBJ2-1): NAGVMQNPRHLVRRRGQEARLRCSPMKGHSHVYWYRQLPEEGLKFMVYLQKENIIDESGMPKERFSAEFPKEGPSILRIQQVVRGDSAAYFCASSPGGQGGNEQFFGPGTRLTVL.

This clone was seen a single time. The chain has TRBV7-8 and TRBJ2-7, with D possibly TRBD1 on 6 matching bases. The germline CDR1 and CDR2 sequences are SGHVS and FQNEAQ. V was trimmed by 5 bases and J by 4 bases, leaving 12 bases between them. The CDR3 sequence is 13 residues long. The CDR3 bases are TGTGCCAGCAGCAAACAGGGATTATACGAGCAGTACTTC. This codes for CASSKQGLYEQYF.

The rearrangement uses TRBV5-1 and TRBJ1-3, with D maybe TRBD1 (6 bases). Germline CDR1 is SGHRS and CDR2 is YFSETQ. The CDR3 length is 17 residues. Trimming shortened V by 0 bases and J by 2 bases, and 15 bases separated the two germline ends. As DNA, the CDR3 is TGCGCCAGCAGCTTGGCGCCCCAAAACAGGGCTGGAAACACCATATATTTT. It encodes CASSLAPQNRAGNTIYF.

This chain links TRBV9 with TRBJ2-2; TRBD1 agrees at 8 bases. The CDR3 is 15 amino acids. The V gene end was trimmed by 2 bases and the J gene end by 7 bases; junction bases not matched to a gene: 7. Germline-derived CDR1 and CDR2 are SGDLS and YYNGEE. DNA for the CDR3: TGTGCCAGCAGCGTTGGGGCAGGGGGCCACGGGGAGCTGTTTTTT. It is translated as CASSVGAGGHGELFF.

The chain joins TRBV19 to TRBJ1-6; no definite D call. CDR3 size: 15 residues. V was clipped by 3 bases and J by 6 bases, with 12 bases between them. CDR1 and CDR2 (germline): LNHDA, SQIVND (reference sequence). The chain's CDR3 is CASSIEEGSNSPLHF. CDR3 DNA: TGTGCCAGTAGTATTGAGGAGGGCAGTAATTCACCCCTCCACTTT.

In this sample, this clone turned up a few times. CDR3 DNA: TGTGCCAGCAGAACCAGGTTGTACTCACCCCTCCACTTT. Protein sequence: CASRTRLYSPLHF. This chain connects TRBV6-1 to TRBJ1-6; D remains ambiguous. The germline CDR1 and CDR2 sequences are MNHNS and SASEGT. CDR3 length: 13 residues. The V end was cut by 6 bases, the J end by 10 bases, with 13 bases between.